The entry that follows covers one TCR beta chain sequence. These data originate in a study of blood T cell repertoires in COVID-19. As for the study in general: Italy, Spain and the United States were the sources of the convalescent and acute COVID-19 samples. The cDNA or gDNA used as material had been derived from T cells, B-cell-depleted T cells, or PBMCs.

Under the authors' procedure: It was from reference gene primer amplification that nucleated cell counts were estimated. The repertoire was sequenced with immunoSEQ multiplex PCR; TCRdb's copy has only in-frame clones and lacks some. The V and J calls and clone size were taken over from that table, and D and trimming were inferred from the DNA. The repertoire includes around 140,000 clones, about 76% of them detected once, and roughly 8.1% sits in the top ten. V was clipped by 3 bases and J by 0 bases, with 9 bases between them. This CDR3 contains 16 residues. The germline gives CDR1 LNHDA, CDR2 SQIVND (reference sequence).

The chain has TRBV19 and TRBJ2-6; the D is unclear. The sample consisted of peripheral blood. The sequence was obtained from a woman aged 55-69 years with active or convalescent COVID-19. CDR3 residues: CASSIERSSGANVLTF. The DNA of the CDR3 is TGTGCCAGTAGTATTGAAAGGAGCTCTGGGGCCAACGTCCTGACTTTC.